This entry is about one TCR beta chain. Under the authors' procedure: Amplified reference gene primers provided the basis for estimating nucleated cell counts. Profiled with immunoSEQ multiplex PCR; TCRdb holds only in-frame clones, not every one. From that table come the V and J calls and clone size; the DNA was used to work out D and trimming. The repertoire holds roughly 80,000 clones, about 83% seen once, with around 3.3% in the top ten. These data come from a study of blood T cell repertoires in COVID-19. Study summary: Italy, Spain and the United States were the sources of the convalescent and acute COVID-19 samples.

This TCR was sampled from a man over 45 with acute or convalescent COVID-19. Sequencing was done on a sample of peripheral blood.

CDR3 protein: CAISEKGVETQYF. The CDR3 DNA reads TGTGCCATCAGTGAAAAAGGGGTTGAGACCCAGTACTTC. The chain employs TRBV10-3 and TRBJ2-5; maybe TRBD1 (5 bases). The CDR3 runs 13 residues. V shed 3 bases and J shed 5 bases, with 10 bases lying between them. CDR1 and CDR2 from the germline V gene are ENHRY and SYGVKD.